Detailed here is one T cell receptor beta chain. These data belong to a study of T cell responses to AZD1222 COVID-19 vaccine. The germline CDR1 and CDR2 sequences are MNHEY and SVGAGI. V shed 6 bases and J 4 bases; nucleotides not matched to a gene: 12. The CDR3 length is 15 residues. Data came from immunoSEQ multiplex PCR; TCRdb stores just in-frame clones and leaves some out. The profile shows about 140,000 clones, 75% to 90% of them singletons. This specimen consisted of peripheral blood, obtained on day 0 of AZD1222 vaccination. The sequence derives from an adult in good health. V gene TRBV6-5 combines with J gene TRBJ2-7; 7 positions match TRBD2. The CDR3 protein is CASSGPAAGIYEQYF. The DNA of the CDR3 is TGTGCCAGCAGCGGGCCGGCAGCGGGGATTTACGAGCAGTACTTC.